The 23 T cell receptor beta chains listed next were all sequenced from one sample in a study of blood T cell repertoires in COVID-19. This table comes from immunoSEQ multiplex PCR, and its TCRdb copy is limited to in-frame clones, with some not included. The sample includes 210,000 or so clones, 70% to 90% seen only once; the top ten take about 4.8%. The sequencing sample was made of peripheral blood. All receptors derive from a middle-aged woman with acute or convalescent COVID-19.

The chain carries TRBV18 and TRBJ2-5, with a weak D call TRBD1 (6 bases). V dropped 0 bases and J dropped 1 base, with 6 bases sitting between them. The CDR3 contains 14 residues. The germline CDR1 and CDR2 sequences are KGHSH and LQKENI. The CDR3 here is CASSPPDSQETQYF. In DNA form, the CDR3 reads TGTGCCAGCTCACCACCGGACAGCCAAGAGACCCAGTACTTC.

The chain links TRBV19 to TRBJ1-5, with D possibly matching TRBD1 (6 bases). Germline V gene sequence: CDR1 LNHDA, CDR2 SQIVND (reference sequence). V lost 4 bases and J 2 bases, leaving 9 bases between the germline ends. The CDR3 has 14 residues. CDR3 DNA: TGTGCCAGTAGTACGGGACACCGCAATCAGCCCCAGCATTTT. This gives the protein CASSTGHRNQPQHF.

DNA for the CDR3: TGTGCCAGCAGTCAGGTTCGTCGTAATGAGCAGTTCTTC. This encodes CASSQVRRNEQFF. This chain links TRBV27 with TRBJ2-1; no definite D call. The ends were cut back, 5 bases at V and 7 bases at J, with 12 bases in the middle. The V gene's germline CDR1 is MNHEY and CDR2 SMNVEV (reference sequence). The CDR3 contains 13 residues.

This clone was recorded once. V is TRBV2 and J is TRBJ1-2; 7 bases map to TRBD1. The CDR3 is 16 residues long. The trim removed 5 bases at V and 4 bases at J, leaving 13 bases unmatched. The germline V gene encodes CDR1 SNHLY and CDR2 FYNNEI. In nucleotides, the CDR3 is TGTGCCAGCAGTCCATCCGGGACAGTTCCGGGCTATGGCTACACCTTC. It is translated as CASSPSGTVPGYGYTF. Variable domain in full (rest from reference TRBV2 and TRBJ1-2): EPEVTQTPSHQVTQMGQEVILRCVPISNHLYFYWYRQILGQKVEFLVSFYNNEISEKSEIFDDQFSVERPDGSNFTLKIRSTKLEDSAMYFCASSPSGTVPGYGYTFGSGTRLTVV.

The V and J genes are TRBV5-1 and TRBJ1-1; a weak D match, TRBD1 (6 bases). Deletions cut 4 bases from V and 1 base from J, with 11 bases between. Germline CDR1 is SGHRS and CDR2 is YFSETQ. This CDR3 spans 14 amino acids. CDR3 sequence: CASSPQTGNTEAFF. The CDR3 DNA reads as TGCGCCAGCAGCCCCCAGACAGGGAACACTGAAGCTTTCTTT.

The chain joins TRBV6-5 to TRBJ2-3; 9 bases fit TRBD2. V dropped 1 base and J dropped 6; count of bases not matched to a gene: 5. The CDR3 is 15 amino acids. Per the germline V gene, CDR1 is MNHEY and CDR2 is SVGAGI. The CDR3 is CASSYLAGGEDTQYF. The DNA of the CDR3 is TGTGCCAGCAGTTACTTGGCGGGGGGGGAGGATACGCAGTATTTT.

The V and J genes are TRBV4-1 and TRBJ2-2, with 9 positions matching TRBD2. The CDR3 is 15 residues long. Germline-derived CDR1 and CDR2 are MGHRA and YSYEKL. V lost 1 base, J lost 4 bases, and 1 base stayed unmatched. The CDR3 DNA sequence: TGCGCCAGCAGCCAAGTGGGACTAGCCACCGGGGAGCTGTTTTTT. Protein: CASSQVGLATGELFF.

This clone was observed a few times. The gene calls are TRBV2 and TRBJ2-7; TRBD1 matches at 8 bases. V dropped 3 bases and J dropped 9; count of bases not matched to a gene: 16. CDR3 length: 16 amino acids. Germline V gene data show CDR1 as SNHLY and CDR2 as FYNNEI. DNA for the CDR3: TGTGCCAGCAGTGAGGTCCAGGGGGCGCAGATCGTCGGGCAGTACGTC. It translates to CASSEVQGAQIVGQYV.

The chain couples TRBV7-2 to TRBJ2-3, with D possibly being TRBD1 (6 bases). Germline CDR1 SGHTA, CDR2 FQGNSA. Trimming left V 4 bases short and J 0 bases short, with 8 bases between. CDR3 length: 14 residues. In nucleotides, the CDR3 is TGTGCCAGCAGCTCGGACAGAAGCACAGATACGCAGTATTTT. Translated: CASSSDRSTDTQYF.

The chain carries TRBV19 and TRBJ2-7; 8 bases match TRBD1. CDR3 length equals 16 residues. The germline V gene encodes CDR1 LNHDA and CDR2 SQIVND (reference sequence). J gave up 6 bases and V 5 bases, and 15 bases lay outside the gene matches. In DNA form, the CDR3 reads TGTGCCAGTAGTGCCTCAACCGGGACAGGATTTATCGAGCAGTACGTC. This sequence encodes CASSASTGTGFIEQYV.

The chain has TRBV4-2 and TRBJ2-3, with D possibly being TRBD2 (7 bases). CDR3 size: 18 residues. Trimming took 0 bases from V and 0 from J, leaving 16 bases between them. The V gene's germline CDR1 is LGHNA and CDR2 YNFKEQ. DNA for the CDR3: TGTGCCAGCAGCCAAGAAGGGGGGGGATGGACCAGCACAGATACGCAGTATTTT. Protein: CASSQEGGGWTSTDTQYF.

The J gene is TRBJ2-1, the V gene TRBV14; 12 positions match TRBD2. The CDR3 loop spans 17 amino acids. V gave up 0 bases and J gave up 6 bases; unmatched junction bases: 6. Germline-derived CDR1 and CDR2 are SGHDN and FVKESK. CDR3 coding DNA: TGTGCCAGCAGCCAAGACGATCTAGCGGGGGGGCGCAATGAGCAGTTCTTC. Protein sequence: CASSQDDLAGGRNEQFF. Variable domain in full (rest from reference TRBV14 and TRBJ2-1): EAGVTQFPSHSVIEKGQTVTLRCDPISGHDNLYWYRRVMGKEIKFLLHFVKESKQDESGMPNNRFLAERTGGTYSTLKVQPAELEDSGVYFCASSQDDLAGGRNEQFFGPGTRLTVL.

This chain joins TRBV24-1 and TRBJ2-3; a weak D match, TRBD2 (6 bases). The germline gives CDR1 KGHDR, CDR2 SFDVKD. The CDR3 is 15 residues long. V was trimmed by 3 bases and J by 6 bases, leaving 15 bases between them. The CDR3 nucleotides read TGTGCCACCAGTGATACGGGAGAGGAGGCGGATACGCAGTATTTT. This translates into CATSDTGEEADTQYF.

V usage is TRBV5-4 and J usage is TRBJ1-4; TRBD1 matches at 12 bases. V was clipped by 1 base and J by 4 bases; unmatched bases: 11. CDR3 length: 19 amino acids. Germline assignment: CDR1 SGHNT and CDR2 YYREEE (reference sequence). CDR3 bases: TGTGCCAGCAGCTTGATCCCCGGGACAGGGGGCCTTGTTAATGAAAAACTGTTTTTT. Translated: CASSLIPGTGGLVNEKLFF.

This chain links TRBV4-1 with TRBJ1-1; 8 bases match TRBD1. V gave up 6 bases and J gave up 1 base; unmatched junction bases: 4. Germline CDR1 reads MGHRA; CDR2 reads YSYEKL. The CDR3 consists of 14 residues. Here the CDR3 DNA reads TGCGCCAGCAGTCCCGGGACAGGGAACACTGAAGCTTTCTTT. The encoded protein is CASSPGTGNTEAFF.

The chain employs TRBV7-7 and TRBJ2-2; 9 nucleotides match TRBD2. Germline-derived CDR1 and CDR2 are SSHAT and FNYEAQ (reference sequence). The CDR3 contains 15 residues. V shed 1 base and J 6 bases; nucleotides not matched to a gene: 3. CDR3 residues: CASSLGGGAAGELFF. The DNA of the CDR3 is TGTGCCAGCAGCTTAGGCGGGGGGGCGGCCGGGGAGCTGTTTTTT.

The rearrangement uses TRBV27 and TRBJ1-2; TRBD1 is a possible D gene (6 bases). V lost 1 base and J lost 2, with 8 bases in between. The CDR3 is 14 amino acids. Germline CDR1 and CDR2: MNHEY and SMNVEV (reference sequence). The CDR3 sequence: CASSLLDSNYGYTF. Here the CDR3 DNA reads TGTGCCAGCAGTTTATTGGACAGCAACTATGGCTACACCTTC.

The CDR3 coding sequence is TGTGCCAGTACCGGGAACAACAATCAGCCCCAGCATTTT. It codes for CASTGNNNQPQHF. This chain connects TRBV19 to TRBJ1-5; D call uncertain. Germline V gives CDR1 LNHDA, CDR2 SQIVND (reference sequence). This CDR3 region has 13 residues. V shed 7 bases and J shed 3 bases, with 10 bases lying between them.

This clone was seen just once. The chain uses TRBV5-1 and TRBJ2-5; D may be TRBD2 (7 bases). Germline V lookup: CDR1 SGHRS, CDR2 YFSETQ. This CDR3 contains 15 residues. Trimming removed 4 bases from V and 1 base from J, with 14 bases in between. The chain's CDR3 is CASSTRGAPQETQYF. The CDR3 nucleotides are TGCGCCAGCAGCACCCGGGGGGCACCCCAAGAGACCCAGTACTTC.

The gene calls are TRBV4-2 and TRBJ1-2; possible D gene TRBD1, 6 bases. The CDR3 is made up of 14 amino acids. V dropped 0 bases and J dropped 7 bases, with 12 bases sitting between them. The germline V gene has CDR1 LGHNA and CDR2 YNFKEQ. CDR3 protein: CASSQDKRGTGYTF. CDR3 nucleotide sequence: TGTGCCAGCAGCCAAGATAAAAGGGGGACTGGCTACACCTTC.

This clone was observed a few times. The chain recombines TRBV19 with TRBJ1-2, with D perhaps TRBD1 (5 bases). Trimming pared 4 bases from V and 4 bases from J, leaving 13 bases between. The CDR3 totals 14 residues. Germline V gives CDR1 LNHDA, CDR2 SQIVND (reference sequence). CDR3 sequence (DNA): TGTGCCAGTAGTACCCGGGACTCCCTCTATGGCTACACCTTC. Amino acids: CASSTRDSLYGYTF.

The gene calls are TRBV6-5 and TRBJ2-3, with 8 positions matching TRBD2. With 6 bases clipped from V and 7 bases from J, the junction kept 9 bases outside the gene matches. This CDR3 has 14 amino acids. The germline CDR1 and CDR2 sequences are MNHEY and SVGAGI. The CDR3 is CASRVAGLVNTQYF. CDR3 in DNA: TGTGCCAGCAGGGTAGCGGGACTAGTCAATACGCAGTATTTT.

V and J are TRBV10-3 and TRBJ1-4; D might be TRBD1 (5 bases). Germline V gives CDR1 ENHRY, CDR2 SYGVKD. V lost 4 bases and J lost 4, with 10 bases in between. CDR3 length equals 14 residues. CDR3 DNA: TGTGCCATCAGTGCGGGACTTAATAATGAAAAACTGTTTTTT. It is translated as CAISAGLNNEKLFF.